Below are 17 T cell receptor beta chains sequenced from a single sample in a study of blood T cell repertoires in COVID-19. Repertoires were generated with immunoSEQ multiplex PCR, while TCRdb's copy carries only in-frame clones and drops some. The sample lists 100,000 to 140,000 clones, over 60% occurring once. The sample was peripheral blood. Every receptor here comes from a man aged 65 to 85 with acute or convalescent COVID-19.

The CDR3 protein is CASSLGLAGSGTQYF. The CDR3, as DNA: TGTGCCAGCAGCTTAGGACTAGCGGGCAGTGGTACGCAGTATTTT. The genes are TRBV11-2 and TRBJ2-3; 10 bases line up with TRBD2. J lost 8 bases, V lost 1 base, and 6 bases had no gene match. In germline, CDR1 is SGHAT, CDR2 FQNNGV. This CDR3 spans 15 amino acids.

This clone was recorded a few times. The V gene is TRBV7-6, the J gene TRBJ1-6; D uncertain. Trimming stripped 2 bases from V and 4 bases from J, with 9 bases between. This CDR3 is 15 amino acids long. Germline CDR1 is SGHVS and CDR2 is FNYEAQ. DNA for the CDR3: TGTGCCAGCAGCTTAAACCAACAGTATAATTCACCCCTCCACTTT. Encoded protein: CASSLNQQYNSPLHF.

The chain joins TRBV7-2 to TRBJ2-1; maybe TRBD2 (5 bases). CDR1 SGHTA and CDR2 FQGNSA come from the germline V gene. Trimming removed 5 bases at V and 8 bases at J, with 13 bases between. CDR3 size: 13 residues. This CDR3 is CASSPHMRDEQFF. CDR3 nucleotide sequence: TGTGCCAGCAGCCCACACATGAGGGATGAGCAGTTCTTC.

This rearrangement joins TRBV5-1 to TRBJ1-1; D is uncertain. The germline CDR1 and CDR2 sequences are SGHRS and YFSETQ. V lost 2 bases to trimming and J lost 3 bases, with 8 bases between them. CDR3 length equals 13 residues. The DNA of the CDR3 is TGCGCCAGCAGCTTTAAGCTTGACACTGAAGCTTTCTTT. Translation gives CASSFKLDTEAFF.

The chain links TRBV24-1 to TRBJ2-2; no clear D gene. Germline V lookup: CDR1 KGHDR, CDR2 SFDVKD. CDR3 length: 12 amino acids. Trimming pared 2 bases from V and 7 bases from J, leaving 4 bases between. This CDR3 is CATSDSSGELFF. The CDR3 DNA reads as TGTGCCACCAGTGATTCCAGCGGGGAGCTGTTTTTT.

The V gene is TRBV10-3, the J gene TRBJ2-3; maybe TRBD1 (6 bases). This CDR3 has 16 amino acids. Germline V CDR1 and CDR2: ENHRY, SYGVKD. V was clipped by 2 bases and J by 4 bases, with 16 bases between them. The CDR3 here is CAISERTGLTPDTQYF. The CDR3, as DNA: TGTGCCATCAGTGAGAGAACAGGGTTAACCCCAGATACGCAGTATTTT.

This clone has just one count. The CDR3 DNA sequence: TGCGCCAGCAGCCTAGGACAGAATTCACCCCTCCACTTT. It specifies CASSLGQNSPLHF. The rearrangement uses TRBV5-1 and TRBJ1-6, with a tentative D call TRBD1 (6 bases). The length of the CDR3 is 13 residues. Looked up from germline, CDR1 is SGHRS and CDR2 is YFSETQ. The V end lost 4 bases, the J end lost 7 bases, and 9 bases lay between the germline ends.

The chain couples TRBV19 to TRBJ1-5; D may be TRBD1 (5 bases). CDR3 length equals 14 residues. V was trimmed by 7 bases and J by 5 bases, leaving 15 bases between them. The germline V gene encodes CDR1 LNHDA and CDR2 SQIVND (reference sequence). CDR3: CASNPVGGDQPQHF. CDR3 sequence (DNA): TGTGCCAGTAATCCAGTGGGGGGAGATCAGCCCCAGCATTTT.

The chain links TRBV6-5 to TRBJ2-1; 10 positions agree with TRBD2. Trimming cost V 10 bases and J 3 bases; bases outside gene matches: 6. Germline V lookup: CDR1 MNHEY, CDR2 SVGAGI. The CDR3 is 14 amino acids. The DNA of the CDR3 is TGTGCCACCAAAACTAGCGGGGTCTACAATGAGCAGTTCTTC. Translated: CATKTSGVYNEQFF.

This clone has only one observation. This chain's CDR3 is CASSQTVNTGELFF. CDR3 nucleotides: TGTGCCAGCAGCCAGACAGTTAACACCGGGGAGCTGTTTTTT. The rearrangement uses TRBV3-1 (or the pseudogene TRBV3-2) and TRBJ2-2, with D perhaps matching TRBD1 (5 bases). V dropped 3 bases and J dropped 2 bases, with 7 bases sitting between them. The germline CDR1 and CDR2 sequences are LGHDT and YNNKEL (reference sequence). CDR3 length equals 14 residues.

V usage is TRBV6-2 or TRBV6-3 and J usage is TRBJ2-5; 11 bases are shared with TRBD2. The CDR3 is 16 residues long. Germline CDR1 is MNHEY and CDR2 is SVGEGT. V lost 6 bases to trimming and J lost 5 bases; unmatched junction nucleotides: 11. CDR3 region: CASSPELAGAAETQYF. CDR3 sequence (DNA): TGTGCCAGCAGCCCCGAACTAGCGGGGGCCGCCGAGACCCAGTACTTC.

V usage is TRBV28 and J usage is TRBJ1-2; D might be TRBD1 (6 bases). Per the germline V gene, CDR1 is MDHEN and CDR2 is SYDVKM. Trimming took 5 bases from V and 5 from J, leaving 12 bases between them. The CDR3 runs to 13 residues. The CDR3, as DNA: TGTGCCAGCAGTCCAGGGGCTGGGTATGGCTACACCTTC. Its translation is CASSPGAGYGYTF.

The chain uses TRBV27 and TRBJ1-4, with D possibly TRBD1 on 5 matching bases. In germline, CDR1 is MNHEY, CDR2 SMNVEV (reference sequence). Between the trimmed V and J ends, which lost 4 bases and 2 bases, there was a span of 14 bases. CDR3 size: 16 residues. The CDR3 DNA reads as TGTGCCAGCAGTTGGGGGGGAGGGCGGACTAATGAAAAACTGTTTTTT. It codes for CASSWGGGRTNEKLFF.

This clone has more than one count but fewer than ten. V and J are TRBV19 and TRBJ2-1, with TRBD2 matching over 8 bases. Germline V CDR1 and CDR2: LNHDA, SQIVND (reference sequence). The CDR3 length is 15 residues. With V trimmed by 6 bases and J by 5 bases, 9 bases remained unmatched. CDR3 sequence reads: CASSPRGGRNNEQFF. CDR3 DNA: TGTGCCAGTAGCCCCCGGGGGGGGCGAAACAATGAGCAGTTCTTC. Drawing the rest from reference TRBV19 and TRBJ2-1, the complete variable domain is DGGITQSPKYLFRKEGQNVTLSCEQNLNHDAMYWYRQDPGQGLRLIYYSQIVNDFQKGDIAEGYSVSREKKESFPLTVTSAQKNPTAFYLCASSPRGGRNNEQFFGPGTRLTVL.

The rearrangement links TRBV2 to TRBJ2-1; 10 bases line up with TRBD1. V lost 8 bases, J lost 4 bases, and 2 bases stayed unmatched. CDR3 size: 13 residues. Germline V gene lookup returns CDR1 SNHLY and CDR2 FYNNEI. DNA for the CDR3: TGTGCCAGCCGGACAGGGGGTTACAATGAGCAGTTCTTC. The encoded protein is CASRTGGYNEQFF.

The CDR3 spells CATSASGSGELFF. The CDR3 coding sequence is TGTGCCACCTCTGCTAGCGGTTCCGGGGAGCTGTTTTTT. V usage is TRBV24-1 and J usage is TRBJ2-2, with 7 bases lining up with TRBD2. This CDR3 region has 13 residues. Trimming at V came to 9 bases and at J to 6 bases, leaving 6 bases not matched to a gene. Looked up from germline, CDR1 is KGHDR and CDR2 is SFDVKD.

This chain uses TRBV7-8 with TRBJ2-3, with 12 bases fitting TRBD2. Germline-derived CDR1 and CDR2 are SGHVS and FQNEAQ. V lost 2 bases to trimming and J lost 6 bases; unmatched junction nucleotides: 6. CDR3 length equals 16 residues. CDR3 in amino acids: CASSLTSGGRSDTQYF. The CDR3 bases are TGTGCCAGCAGCTTAACTAGCGGGGGGAGGTCCGATACGCAGTATTTT.